The 32 T cell receptor beta chains below all came from one sample that was sequenced in a study of T cell repertoires in cytomegalovirus infection. Their recognized antigens are unknown. TCRdb recomputed calls from the reads with MiXCR, one row per CDR3 protein. The table includes about 920,000 distinct CDR3 sequences, 30% to 40% detected once. Sequenced material: cultured CD8+ T cells from PBMCs, taken from culture after CMV antigen stimulation. The receptors here all came from a human donor in good health (CMV status not recorded). Some clones in this sample may be carry-over from other donors' samples.

This clonotype occurred a few times. A much larger clone differs by one base, so this may be a read error. This chain links TRBV27 with TRBJ1-5; 9 bases agree with TRBD1. V lost 5 bases, J lost 5 bases, and 4 bases stayed unmatched. CDR3 length: 14 residues. Germline V gene sequence: CDR1 MNHEY, CDR2 SMNVEV (reference sequence). The CDR3 sequence: CASSVGTGHQPQHF. The CDR3 nucleotides are TGTGCCAGCAGTGTAGGGACAGGGCATCAGCCCCAGCATTTT.

This clonotype was detected ten times or more. V usage is TRBV5-1 and J usage is TRBJ2-1; TRBD2 matches at 9 bases. V lost 4 bases to trimming and J lost 4 bases; unmatched junction nucleotides: 9. Germline CDR1 and CDR2: SGHRS and YFSETQ. The CDR3 spans 16 residues. CDR3 sequence reads: CASSLSPSGAYNEQFF. The DNA for the CDR3 is TGCGCCAGCAGCCTCTCCCCTAGCGGGGCATACAATGAGCAGTTCTTC.

There are a few counts of this clonotype. The chain is built from TRBV6-1 and TRBJ2-1; 7 bases are shared with TRBD2. Germline CDR1 is MNHNS and CDR2 is SASEGT. The CDR3 extends over 16 amino acids. The V gene end was trimmed by 5 bases and the J gene end by 0 bases; junction bases not matched to a gene: 7. CDR3 DNA: TGTGCCAGCAGTCTTGGCGGGGGATTCTCCTACAATGAGCAGTTCTTC. Residues: CASSLGGGFSYNEQFF.

This clonotype has just a few counts. This chain uses TRBV28 with TRBJ2-3; TRBD2 aligns across 7 bases. The CDR3 loop spans 15 amino acids. V gave up 4 bases and J gave up 5 bases; unmatched junction bases: 9. CDR1 is MDHEN, CDR2 SYDVKM, per germline. The CDR3 region is CASSSPFRGEDTQYF. Written as DNA, the CDR3 is TGTGCCAGCAGTTCCCCCTTTCGGGGGGAAGATACGCAGTATTTT.

The gene calls are TRBV7-9 and TRBJ1-1, with D unresolved. The CDR3 extends over 12 amino acids. The V gene lost 3 bases and the J gene lost 6 bases, with 8 bases spanning the gap. Germline CDR1 reads SEHNR; CDR2 reads FQNEAQ (reference sequence). The CDR3 DNA sequence: TGTGCCAGCAGCTTTTTCTTAGCTGAAGCTTTCTTT. This sequence encodes CASSFFLAEAFF.

In this sample, this clonotype turned up many times. V gene TRBV7-8 combines with J gene TRBJ1-2; D gene ambiguous. V lost 2 bases to trimming and J lost 2 bases, with 3 bases between them. The CDR3 is made up of 12 amino acids. Germline CDR1 is SGHVS and CDR2 is FQNEAQ. CDR3 sequence: CASSLKNYGYTF. The CDR3 DNA follows: TGTGCCAGCAGCTTAAAGAACTATGGCTACACCTTC.

This clonotype has a handful of counts. The rearrangement uses TRBV6-5 and TRBJ2-6; 8 bases map to TRBD1. V lost 6 bases, J lost 16 bases, and 5 bases stayed unmatched. There are 11 residues in the CDR3. Per germline, CDR1 MNHEY and CDR2 SVGAGI. The DNA for the CDR3 is TGTGCCAGCAGATCCACAGGGGGACTGACTTTC. Its protein is CASRSTGGLTF.

This clonotype was recorded a few times. The chain carries TRBV6-6 and TRBJ1-5, with TRBD1 matching 10 bases. Germline trimming cut 7 bases from V and 7 bases from J; bases unmatched to any gene: 7. Germline V gene sequence: CDR1 MNHNY, CDR2 SVGAGI (reference sequence). CDR3 length: 14 amino acids. The CDR3 spells CASTGQGVGQPQHF. The CDR3 bases are TGTGCCAGCACCGGACAGGGGGTTGGCCAGCCCCAGCATTTT.

This rearrangement joins TRBV18 to TRBJ2-7; perhaps TRBD2 as D (7 bases). Germline loops: CDR1 KGHSH, CDR2 LQKENI. Deletions cut 2 bases from V and 2 bases from J, with 19 bases between. This CDR3 contains 17 residues. DNA for the CDR3: TGTGCCAGCTCACCAGAAGACCGGGGGGCCCATCCCTACGAGCAGTACTTC. Residues: CASSPEDRGAHPYEQYF.

This clonotype was observed a few times. This rearrangement joins TRBV4-1 to TRBJ2-5, with 11 bases fitting TRBD2. The germline CDR1 and CDR2 sequences are MGHRA and YSYEKL. This CDR3 comprises 16 residues. V lost 4 bases to trimming and J lost 7 bases; unmatched junction nucleotides: 11. CDR3 region: CASSRAILAGEGTQYF. CDR3 nucleotide sequence: TGCGCCAGCAGCCGAGCAATACTAGCGGGAGAAGGGACCCAGTACTTC.

This clonotype came up a few times. The chain combines TRBV11-2 with TRBJ2-7; D gene uncertain. CDR1 and CDR2 from the germline V gene are SGHAT and FQNNGV. V lost 4 bases, J lost 4 bases, and 17 bases lay in between. The CDR3 is made up of 15 amino acids. The CDR3 region is CASSSAGTSGYEQYF. The CDR3 coding sequence is TGTGCCAGCAGCTCCGCTGGAACATCGGGTTACGAGCAGTACTTC. The whole variable domain, remainder taken from reference TRBV11-2 and TRBJ2-7, is EAGVAQSPRYKIIEKRQSVAFWCNPISGHATLYWYQQILGQGPKLLIQFQNNGVVDDSQLPKDRFSAERLKGVDSTLKIQPAKLEDSAVYLCASSSAGTSGYEQYFGPGTRLTVT.

This clonotype was observed a single time. At one end the junction does not follow the germline gene, possibly because of a read error. The chain links TRBV9 to TRBJ1-1; no clear D. From germline, CDR1 is SGDLS and CDR2 YYNGEE. This CDR3 is 15 amino acids long. The DNA for the CDR3 is TGTTCCAGCAGCGCGCACTACATAATGAACACTGAAGCTTTCTTT. Translation: CSSSAHYIMNTEAFF. The complete variable domain, with remaining parts taken from reference TRBV9 and TRBJ1-1, reads DSGVTQTPKHLITATGQRVTLRCSPRSGDLSVYWYQQSLDQGLQFLIQYYNGEERAKGNILERFSAQQFPDLHSELNLSSLELGDSALYFCSSSAHYIMNTEAFFGQGTRLTVV.

This clonotype showed up many times. The chain joins TRBV7-8 to TRBJ2-1; TRBD2 matches 10 bases. The V and J ends lost 5 bases and 7 bases, in that order; junction bases with no gene match: 23. The germline CDR1 and CDR2 sequences are SGHVS and FQNEAQ. The CDR3 length is 20 residues. DNA of the CDR3: TGTGCCAGCAGCCAGTTGGACCTTACTATAGCGGGGGGACCGGGGAATGAGCAGTTCTTC. Its translation is CASSQLDLTIAGGPGNEQFF.

The rearrangement joins TRBV7-9 to TRBJ2-7; 9 bases are shared with TRBD1. CDR3 length equals 12 residues. V gave up 8 bases and J gave up 4 bases; unmatched junction bases: 3. Germline lookup yields CDR1 SEHNR and CDR2 FQNEAQ (reference sequence). The CDR3 spells CASGTGYYEQYV. The CDR3 DNA reads as TGTGCCAGCGGGACAGGGTATTACGAGCAGTACGTC.

The chain is built from TRBV6-5 and TRBJ1-4, with a weak D call TRBD1 (6 bases). Germline V gene data show CDR1 as MNHEY and CDR2 as SVGAGI. V lost 6 bases, J lost 8 bases, and 19 bases lay in between. The CDR3 is made up of 15 amino acids. The CDR3 DNA sequence: TGTGCCAGCAGGGGACCGTGGGGGGCCGGGGAAAAACTGTTTTTT. The encoded protein is CASRGPWGAGEKLFF.

A single count supports this clonotype. The chain links TRBV28 to TRBJ1-5; TRBD1 agrees at 8 bases. The CDR3 runs to 14 residues. With V trimmed by 8 bases and J by 2 bases, 5 bases remained unmatched. Germline-derived CDR1 and CDR2 are MDHEN and SYDVKM. The CDR3 coding sequence is TGTGCCAGCGAACAGGGGGTGGGCAATCAGCCCCAGCATTTT. Its protein product is CASEQGVGNQPQHF. Complete variable domain (other parts from reference TRBV28 and TRBJ1-5): DVKVTQSSRYLVKRTGEKVFLECVQDMDHENMFWYRQDPGLGLRLIYFSYDVKMKEKGDIPEGYSVSREKKERFSLILESASTNQTSMYLCASEQGVGNQPQHFGDGTRLSIL.

The rearrangement uses TRBV6-5 and TRBJ2-2; 7 positions match TRBD2. Germline V gene data show CDR1 as MNHEY and CDR2 as SVGAGI. V lost 0 bases to trimming and J lost 7 bases; unmatched junction nucleotides: 2. This CDR3 contains 14 residues. CDR3 protein: CASSYSTGGGELFF. CDR3 bases: TGTGCCAGCAGTTACTCGACGGGGGGCGGGGAGCTGTTTTTT.

This clonotype was seen a few times. The chain combines TRBV7-9 with TRBJ1-1; D remains ambiguous. Trimming shortened V by 2 bases and J by 4 bases, and 14 bases separated the two germline ends. The length of the CDR3 is 15 residues. Germline CDR1 is SEHNR and CDR2 is FQNEAQ (reference sequence). DNA for the CDR3: TGTGCCAGCAGCTTAAGAGAGGGAGAGAGCACTGAAGCTTTCTTT. It translates to CASSLREGESTEAFF.

On this clonotype itself: A single base separates this from a much larger clone, so it may be a read error. V gene TRBV7-6 combines with J gene TRBJ2-5; D remains unclear. The CDR3 is 15 amino acids. Germline V gives CDR1 SGHVS, CDR2 FNYEAQ. The CDR3 DNA reads TGTGTTAGCAGCTTAGTGGCAGCCGTCCAAGAGACCCAGTACTTC. Translating it yields CVSSLVAAVQETQYF.

This clonotype was recorded only once. CDR3 sequence: CAISESGFSLANYGYTF. Written as DNA, the CDR3 is TGTGCCATCAGTGAGTCCGGTTTTTCTCTAGCTAACTATGGCTACACCTTC. The V call is TRBV10-3, the J call TRBJ1-2; D gene unclear. V was pared by 0 bases and J by 0 bases, with 14 bases between. CDR1 is ENHRY, CDR2 SYGVKD, per germline. CDR3 length: 17 amino acids.

The V and J genes are TRBV7-9 and TRBJ2-1; 10 bases align to TRBD1. The V gene's germline CDR1 is SEHNR and CDR2 FQNEAQ (reference sequence). J lost 8 bases, V lost 5 bases, and 9 bases had no gene match. The CDR3 runs to 15 residues. CDR3 DNA sequence: TGTGCCAGCAGCCTGGCGGGACAGGGGTGGGATGAGCAGTTCTTC. As protein: CASSLAGQGWDEQFF.

This clonotype was seen more than once but under ten times. This chain connects TRBV19 to TRBJ2-5, with TRBD2 matching over 7 bases. The CDR3 has 13 amino acids. The V and J ends lost 1 base and 4 bases, in that order; junction bases with no gene match: 0. Per the germline V gene, CDR1 is LNHDA and CDR2 is SQIVND (reference sequence). The CDR3 spells CASSIVAGETQYF. The CDR3 nucleotides read TGTGCCAGTAGTATAGTAGCGGGAGAGACCCAGTACTTC.

The rearrangement joins TRBV20-1 to TRBJ1-2; 7 positions match TRBD1. Germline CDR1 DFQATT, CDR2 SNEGSKA (reference sequence). CDR3 length equals 16 residues. V was clipped by 0 bases and J by 0 bases; unmatched bases: 7. The CDR3, as DNA: TGCAGTGCTAGAGACCAGACAGGGACGTCTAACTATGGCTACACCTTC. Translating it yields CSARDQTGTSNYGYTF.

This clonotype was detected only a few times. CDR3 bases: TGTGCCAGCAGTTGGGGAGCGGGGGGTCCTGAGCAGTTCTTC. Residues: CASSWGAGGPEQFF. The chain joins TRBV27 to TRBJ2-1; 9 bases match TRBD2. Per germline, CDR1 MNHEY and CDR2 SMNVEV (reference sequence). With 4 bases clipped from V and 9 bases from J, the junction kept 7 bases outside the gene matches. CDR3 length: 14 residues.

This clonotype was found a few times. The chain combines TRBV7-3 with TRBJ2-2; D not certain. The CDR3 is 14 amino acids. Trimming removed 5 bases from V and 4 bases from J, with 11 bases in between. CDR1 and CDR2 (germline): SGHTA, FQGTGA. CDR3 protein: CASSTSPVTGELFF. DNA of the CDR3: TGTGCCAGCAGCACCTCGCCCGTCACCGGGGAGCTGTTTTTT.

The J gene is TRBJ1-5, the V gene TRBV13; tentatively, D is TRBD1 (5 bases). The CDR3 is made up of 14 amino acids. The germline V and J ends were trimmed by 8 bases and 2 bases, with 13 bases remaining between them. Germline V gives CDR1 PRHDT, CDR2 FYEKMQ (reference sequence). The chain's CDR3 is CASGLGAGNQPQHF. The CDR3 nucleotides read TGTGCCAGCGGCCTTGGGGCAGGCAATCAGCCCCAGCATTTT.

This clonotype was seen only a few times. V gene TRBV6-2 or TRBV6-3 combines with J gene TRBJ2-7; 8 nucleotides agree with TRBD1. The V segment lost 0 bases and the J segment 7 bases; nucleotides outside the gene matches: 2. The CDR3 contains 13 residues. From germline, CDR1 is MNHEY and CDR2 SVGEGT. The CDR3 nucleotides read TGTGCCAGCAGTTACTCGAGGACAGGGGAGCAGTACGTC. Translated, it gives CASSYSRTGEQYV.

The genes are TRBV7-8 and TRBJ1-3, with TRBD1 matching 8 bases. V dropped 0 bases and J dropped 4; count of bases not matched to a gene: 17. Germline CDR1 and CDR2: SGHVS and FQNEAQ. The CDR3 contains 20 residues. The CDR3 here is CASSLAWPRTGPMSGNTIYF. CDR3 nucleotides: TGTGCCAGCAGCTTAGCGTGGCCCAGGACAGGGCCTATGTCGGGAAACACCATATATTTT.

The rearrangement links TRBV20-1 to TRBJ2-1, with D unclear. Germline CDR1 and CDR2: DFQATT and SNEGSKA (reference sequence). Between the trimmed V and J ends, which lost 5 bases and 6 bases, there was a span of 38 bases. The CDR3 runs to 21 residues. The CDR3 DNA sequence: TGCAGTGCTTCGGATAAAGAATGGACGGAAGGGTTCCCACTCACCCTCAATGAGCAGTTCTTC. This translates into CSASDKEWTEGFPLTLNEQFF.

This sequence joins TRBV4-1 and TRBJ2-7, with D tentatively TRBD2 (6 bases). Trimming left V 4 bases short and J 6 bases short, with 13 bases between. Germline loops: CDR1 MGHRA, CDR2 YSYEKL. The CDR3 runs to 13 residues. In nucleotides, the CDR3 is TGCGCCAGCAGCCTTCCCCAGGGACTCGAGCAGTACGTC. It encodes CASSLPQGLEQYV.

The rearrangement joins TRBV11-2 to TRBJ2-1; D gene ambiguous. V lost 0 bases to trimming and J lost 10 bases, with 7 bases between them. Per germline, CDR1 SGHAT and CDR2 FQNNGV. The CDR3 length is 12 residues. The CDR3 DNA sequence: TGTGCCAGCAGCTTAGATCTGGGAGAGCAGTTCTTC. It is translated as CASSLDLGEQFF. Complete variable domain (other parts from reference TRBV11-2 and TRBJ2-1): EAGVAQSPRYKIIEKRQSVAFWCNPISGHATLYWYQQILGQGPKLLIQFQNNGVVDDSQLPKDRFSAERLKGVDSTLKIQPAKLEDSAVYLCASSLDLGEQFFGPGTRLTVL.

CDR3: CASKGRRNQETQYF. CDR3 coding DNA: TGTGCCAGCAAAGGCCGGCGGAACCAAGAGACCCAGTACTTC. This chain uses TRBV27 with TRBJ2-5; D is uncertain. The CDR3 is 14 amino acids. The germline V and J ends were trimmed by 7 bases and 0 bases, with 12 bases remaining between them. Germline V lookup: CDR1 MNHEY, CDR2 SMNVEV (reference sequence).